In its sample, the clone carrying this TCR beta chain was seen a few times. No antigen is known for it. These data are taken from a study of T-cell memory formation after mild COVID-19. Using its own MiXCR run on the 5' RACE reads, TCRdb lists one record per CDR3 protein. There are fewer than 450,000 distinct CDR3 sequences in the sample; approximately 25% occur only once, and 8.8% lies in the top ten. Study-level results: Researchers found some responding clones in pre-infection memory, a sign that cross-reactive memory joined.

Deletions cut 5 bases from V and 4 bases from J, with 13 bases between. CDR1 and CDR2 from the germline V gene are SGHTA and FQGNSA. The CDR3 has 14 amino acids. The chain has TRBV7-2 and TRBJ2-3, with D perhaps matching TRBD2 (5 bases). This TCR came from an adult woman who had mild COVID-19 (a few samples of this study predate the infection). Cell type and time point are not known. Sequenced material: PBMCs or a T cell subset sorted from them (not recorded which). The CDR3 region is CASSRASRADTQYF. The CDR3 DNA reads as TGTGCCAGCAGCCGGGCTAGCCGTGCAGATACGCAGTATTTT.